This T cell receptor (beta chain) appears in the sequencing data of a study of CD8 T cells in ankylosing spondylitis. Study results and limitations: It was reported that disease-linked clones were significantly enriched in matched ankylosing spondylitis synovial fluid. Fewer than 10 highly homologous variants formed a TCR beta motif that appeared characteristic of ankylosing spondylitis blood.

Library preparation for TCR beta used quantitative 5'-RACE with molecular barcodes. TCRdb re-called the 5' RACE reads with MiXCR, one entry per CDR3 protein. Counted here are 85,000 to 100,000 distinct CDR3 sequences, about 8.8% occurring once; the ten biggest clones make up approximately 4.8%. This clonotype came up many times. What it binds is not known. This CDR3 spans 14 amino acids. V lost 7 bases and J lost 0, with 12 bases in between. Germline loops: CDR1 MDHEN, CDR2 SYDVKM. The receptor's source is a male donor with ankylosing spondylitis or in good health (not recorded which). Sequenced sample: blood, either unsorted or a sorted T cell fraction (not recorded which). The chain links TRBV28 to TRBJ1-1; possible D gene TRBD1, 5 bases. The DNA for the CDR3 is TGTGCCAGCAAGAGAGGACACCTGAACACTGAAGCTTTCTTT. Amino acid sequence: CASKRGHLNTEAFF.